A single sample gave rise to the 14 T cell receptor beta chains below, sequenced in a study of T cell responses to AZD1222 COVID-19 vaccine. Generated by immunoSEQ multiplex PCR, the TCRdb table keeps only in-frame clones and is missing some. The sample includes approximately 100,000 clones, approximately 89% of them seen just once. Here the sequenced sample was peripheral blood, taken 28 days after the second AZD1222 dose. The receptors derive from an adult who received the AZD1222 COVID-19 vaccine.

V and J are TRBV5-1 and TRBJ2-2; weak D call: TRBD1 (6 bases). CDR1 is SGHRS, CDR2 YFSETQ, per germline. The CDR3 has 15 amino acids. The V end lost 2 bases, the J end lost 6 bases, and 14 bases lay between the germline ends. The CDR3 sequence is CASSFGQLDAGELFF. CDR3 nucleotide sequence: TGCGCCAGCAGCTTCGGACAGTTGGACGCCGGGGAGCTGTTTTTT.

The chain has TRBV11-2 and TRBJ1-6; possible D gene TRBD1, 6 bases. Germline lookup yields CDR1 SGHAT and CDR2 FQNNGV. This CDR3 spans 13 amino acids. Trimming cost V 11 bases and J 7 bases, with 15 bases left between them. The DNA for the CDR3 is TGTGCCTCCCACAGGGTCGGCAATTCACCCCTCCACTTT. Amino acid sequence: CASHRVGNSPLHF.

V and J are TRBV5-1 and TRBJ1-2, with D perhaps matching TRBD1 (5 bases). Deletions cut 3 bases from V and 6 bases from J, with 18 bases between. Germline V gene data show CDR1 as SGHRS and CDR2 as YFSETQ. The CDR3 runs to 15 residues. The CDR3 region is CASSSSGTQTDGYTF. Here the CDR3 DNA reads TGCGCCAGCAGCTCATCCGGGACGCAGACGGATGGCTACACCTTC.

The chain joins TRBV19 to TRBJ1-1; a weak D match, TRBD1 (5 bases). CDR3 length: 17 residues. Per the germline V gene, CDR1 is LNHDA and CDR2 is SQIVND (reference sequence). V lost 0 bases and J 0 bases, leaving 14 bases between the germline ends. The CDR3 region is CASSIDILDSLNTEAFF. In DNA, the CDR3 is TGTGCCAGTAGTATAGATATCCTCGACAGCCTGAACACTGAAGCTTTCTTT.

This rearrangement joins TRBV29-1 to TRBJ2-7; tentatively, D is TRBD1 (6 bases). Trimming took off 0 bases at V and 0 bases at J, with 9 bases between the two ends. CDR3 length: 14 amino acids. Looked up from germline, CDR1 is SQVTM and CDR2 is ANQGSEA. The CDR3 DNA follows: TGCAGCGTTGAAGAGGGGGCAGTCTCCTACGAGCAGTACTTC. This sequence encodes CSVEEGAVSYEQYF.

The chain has TRBV10-2 and TRBJ1-4; D remains ambiguous. V lost 5 bases to trimming and J lost 3 bases, with 13 bases between them. The CDR3 runs 15 residues. The germline V gene encodes CDR1 WSHSY and CDR2 SAAADI. In DNA, the CDR3 is TGCGCCAGCAGTCCCGGGCCCGGCGCTAATGAAAAACTGTTTTTT. This encodes CASSPGPGANEKLFF.

A few counts support this clone. The chain employs TRBV7-9 and TRBJ2-4; D is unclear. V gave up 1 base and J gave up 6 bases, with 10 bases separating them. In germline, CDR1 is SEHNR, CDR2 FQNEAQ (reference sequence). The length of the CDR3 is 14 residues. The DNA for the CDR3 is TGTGCCAGCAGCTTAGGGTTAGGCGGAAACATTCAGTACTTC. Amino acid sequence: CASSLGLGGNIQYF.

The rearrangement uses TRBV19 and TRBJ1-2, with D tentatively TRBD1 (5 bases). V gave up 7 bases and J gave up 7 bases, with 16 bases separating them. CDR3 length equals 13 residues. Germline-derived CDR1 and CDR2 are LNHDA and SQIVND (reference sequence). CDR3 coding DNA: TGTGCCAGTACCGGGACGGTGATGCGTGGCTACACCTTC. Its translation is CASTGTVMRGYTF. The whole variable domain, remainder taken from reference TRBV19 and TRBJ1-2, is DGGITQSPKYLFRKEGQNVTLSCEQNLNHDAMYWYRQDPGQGLRLIYYSQIVNDFQKGDIAEGYSVSREKKESFPLTVTSAQKNPTAFYLCASTGTVMRGYTFGSGTRLTVV.

A single count supports this clone. This chain joins TRBV5-1 and TRBJ2-1; D might be TRBD2 (5 bases). Germline CDR1 reads SGHRS; CDR2 reads YFSETQ. V gave up 0 bases and J gave up 1 base, with 8 bases separating them. CDR3 length: 15 amino acids. The chain's CDR3 is CASSLVAQSYNEQFF. The CDR3 DNA follows: TGCGCCAGCAGCTTGGTAGCGCAATCCTACAATGAGCAGTTCTTC.

The J gene is TRBJ1-1, the V gene TRBV27; D might be TRBD1 (6 bases). From germline, CDR1 is MNHEY and CDR2 SMNVEV (reference sequence). The CDR3 runs 16 residues. Trimming stripped 1 base from V and 1 base from J, with 13 bases between. CDR3 sequence reads: CASSLLGGTTNTEAFF. The CDR3 bases are TGTGCCAGCAGTTTATTGGGAGGGACAACGAACACTGAAGCTTTCTTT.

This clone was seen a handful of times. The chain has TRBV21-1 and TRBJ2-1. TRBV21-1 is termed a pseudogene. The CDR3 is made up of 16 amino acids. The CDR3 DNA sequence: TGTGCCAGCAGCAAAGGGCCGGTGAGCTCCTACAATGAGCAGTTCTTC. This codes for CASSKGPVSSYNEQFF.

This sequence joins TRBV5-1 and TRBJ2-1; no firm D call. The germline CDR1 and CDR2 sequences are SGHRS and YFSETQ. The CDR3 length is 15 residues. Deletions cut 0 bases from V and 1 base from J, with 8 bases between. CDR3 sequence reads: CASSLEGGSYNEQFF. CDR3 sequence (DNA): TGCGCCAGCAGCTTGGAAGGCGGTTCCTACAATGAGCAGTTCTTC. Filled out from reference TRBV5-1 and TRBJ2-1, the complete variable domain reads KAGVTQTPRYLIKTRGQQVTLSCSPISGHRSVSWYQQTPGQGLQFLFEYFSETQRNKGNFPGRFSGRQFSNSRSEMNVSTLELGDSALYLCASSLEGGSYNEQFFGPGTRLTVL.

CDR3 DNA: TGTGCCATCAGTGAGTCAGGAGGAGGAAGAAACACTGAAGCTTTCTTT. This translates into CAISESGGGRNTEAFF. The chain employs TRBV10-3 and TRBJ1-1; no definite D call. V shed 0 bases and J shed 2 bases, with 13 bases lying between them. Germline V gene data show CDR1 as ENHRY and CDR2 as SYGVKD. The CDR3 runs to 16 residues.

This clone has a single count. The gene calls are TRBV19 and TRBJ2-1; a possible D gene is TRBD2 (5 bases). This CDR3 has 15 residues. V lost 1 base and J 0 bases, leaving 7 bases between the germline ends. Per germline, CDR1 LNHDA and CDR2 SQIVND (reference sequence). CDR3 bases: TGTGCCAGTAGTATAGGGGCGGGCTCCTACAATGAGCAGTTCTTC. Translation: CASSIGAGSYNEQFF.